This T cell receptor (beta chain) was captured by sequencing in a study of regulatory T cells in long-lasting Graves disease. This sample's time point: newly diagnosed GD, antithyroid drugs for less than 3 months. There was RNA extracted from PBMCs, and the TCR library was made from it. The CDR3 loop spans 15 amino acids. The V gene's germline CDR1 is SGHAT and CDR2 FQNNGV. Trimming removed 5 bases from V and 4 bases from J; junction bases left unmatched: 5. About this clonotype: No antigen is known for it. A read error is likely here: a far larger clone is one base away.

CDR3-region Arm-PCR and iRepertoire HTBI primers produced the TCR beta libraries. MiXCR, applied by TCRdb to the multiplex PCR reads, yields one record per CDR3 protein. This table holds fewer than 350,000 distinct CDR3 sequences, 15% to 20% found once. General observations from the study: The persistent group shared roughly 2,700 public clonotypes, more than the roughly 970 shared by new patients. Owing to a sample size that was small, accuracy may have been reduced.

The gene calls are TRBV11-2 and TRBJ2-5, with 12 nucleotides matching TRBD2. The sequencing used peripheral blood mononuclear cells (PBMCs), collected at new diagnosis, from a patient treated with antithyroid drugs. The receptor comes from a female donor with Graves disease. CDR3 loop: CASSLQGLAGETQYF. DNA of the CDR3: TGTGCCAGCAGCCTACAGGGACTAGCGGGAGAGACCCAGTACTTC.